Listed here is a single T cell receptor (beta chain). This sample is drawn from a study of blood T cell repertoires in COVID-19. Turning to the study itself: The United States, Italy and Spain supplied acute and convalescent COVID-19 samples. From T cells, B-cell-depleted T cells, or PBMCs came the material, which was cDNA or gDNA.

Seattle-derived patients entered the study during active infection and were followed longitudinally. In the authors' workflow: From reference gene primer amplification, estimates of nucleated cell counts were derived. The repertoire was sequenced with immunoSEQ multiplex PCR; TCRdb's copy has only in-frame clones and lacks some. V, J and clone size reflect that table, while D and trimming were determined from the DNA. Of some 50,000 clones listed, 87% were seen once; the top ten hold around 2%. The CDR3 has 14 amino acids. Germline CDR1 MNHNY, CDR2 SVGAGI (reference sequence). Unmatched junction bases numbered 9, after V lost 9 bases and J lost 2 bases.

J is TRBJ1-1 and V is TRBV6-6; 7 positions match TRBD1. This TCR derives from a woman of 80 years or more with COVID-19, enrolled during active disease. Source material: peripheral blood. CDR3 sequence (DNA): TGTGCCAGTAGCCCGGGACAGCTAAACACTGAAGCTTTCTTT. Protein sequence: CASSPGQLNTEAFF.